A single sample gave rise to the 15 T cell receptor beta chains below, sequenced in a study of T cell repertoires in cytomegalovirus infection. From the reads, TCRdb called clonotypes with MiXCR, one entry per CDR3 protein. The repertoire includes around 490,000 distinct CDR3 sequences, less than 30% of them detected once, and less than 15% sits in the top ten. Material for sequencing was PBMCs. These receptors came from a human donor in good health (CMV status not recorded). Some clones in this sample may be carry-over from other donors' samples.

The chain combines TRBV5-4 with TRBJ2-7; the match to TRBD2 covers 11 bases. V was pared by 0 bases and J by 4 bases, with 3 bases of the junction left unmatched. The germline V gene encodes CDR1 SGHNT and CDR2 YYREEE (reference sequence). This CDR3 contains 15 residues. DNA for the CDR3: TGTGCCAGCAGCTTGGGGGGACTAGCGGAATACGAGCAGTACGTC. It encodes CASSLGGLAEYEQYV.

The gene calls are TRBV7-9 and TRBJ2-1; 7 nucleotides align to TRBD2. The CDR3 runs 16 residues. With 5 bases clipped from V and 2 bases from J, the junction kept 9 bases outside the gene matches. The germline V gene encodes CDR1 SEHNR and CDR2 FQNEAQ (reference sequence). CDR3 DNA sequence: TGTGCCAGCAGCGCCTGGCGGGAGAACGCCTACAATGAGCAGTTCTTC. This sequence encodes CASSAWRENAYNEQFF. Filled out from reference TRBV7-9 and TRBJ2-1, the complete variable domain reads DTGVSQNPRHKITKRGQNVTFRCDPISEHNRLYWYRQTLGQGPEFLTYFQNEAQLEKSRLLSDRFSAERPKGSFSTLEIQRTEQGDSAMYLCASSAWRENAYNEQFFGPGTRLTVL.

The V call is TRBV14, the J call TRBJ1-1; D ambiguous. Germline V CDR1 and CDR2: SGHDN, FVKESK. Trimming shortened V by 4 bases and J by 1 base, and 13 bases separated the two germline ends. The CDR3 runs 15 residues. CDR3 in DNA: TGTGCCAGCAGCCCGTGGATTGACGGGAACACTGAAGCTTTCTTT. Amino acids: CASSPWIDGNTEAFF.

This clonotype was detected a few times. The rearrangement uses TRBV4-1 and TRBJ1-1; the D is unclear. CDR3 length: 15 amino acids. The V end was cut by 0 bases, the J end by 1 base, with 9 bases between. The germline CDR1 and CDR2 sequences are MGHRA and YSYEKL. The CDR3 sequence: CASSQEWVENTEAFF. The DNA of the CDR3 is TGCGCCAGCAGCCAAGAGTGGGTTGAGAACACTGAAGCTTTCTTT.

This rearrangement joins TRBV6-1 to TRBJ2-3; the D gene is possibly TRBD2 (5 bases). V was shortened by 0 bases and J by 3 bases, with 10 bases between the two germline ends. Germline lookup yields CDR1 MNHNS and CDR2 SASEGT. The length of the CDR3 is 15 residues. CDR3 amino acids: CASSEAGVGTDTQYF. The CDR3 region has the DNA TGTGCCAGCAGTGAAGCGGGAGTTGGTACAGATACGCAGTATTTT.

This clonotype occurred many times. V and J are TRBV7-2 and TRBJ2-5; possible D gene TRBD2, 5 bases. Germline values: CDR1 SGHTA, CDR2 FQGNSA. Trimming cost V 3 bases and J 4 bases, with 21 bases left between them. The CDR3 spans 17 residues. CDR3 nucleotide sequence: TGTGCCAGCAGCTTGGGGTCACTCCCGGGATCTGTAGAGACCCAGTACTTC. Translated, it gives CASSLGSLPGSVETQYF.

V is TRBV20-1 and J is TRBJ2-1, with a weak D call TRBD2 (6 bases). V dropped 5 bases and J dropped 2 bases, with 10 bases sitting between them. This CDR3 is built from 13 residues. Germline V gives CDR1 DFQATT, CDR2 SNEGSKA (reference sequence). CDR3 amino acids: CSAPGVTYNEQFF. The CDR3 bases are TGCAGTGCTCCGGGGGTAACCTACAATGAGCAGTTCTTC.

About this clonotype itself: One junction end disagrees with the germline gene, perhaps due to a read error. The DNA of the CDR3 is TGTGCCAGCAGCTTAGAAGTGGGCTCTGTAAACACCATATATTTT. The encoded protein is CASSLEVGSVNTIYF. The genes are TRBV7-2 and TRBJ1-3; D unclear. Germline-derived CDR1 and CDR2 are SGHTA and FQGNSA. This CDR3 comprises 15 residues.

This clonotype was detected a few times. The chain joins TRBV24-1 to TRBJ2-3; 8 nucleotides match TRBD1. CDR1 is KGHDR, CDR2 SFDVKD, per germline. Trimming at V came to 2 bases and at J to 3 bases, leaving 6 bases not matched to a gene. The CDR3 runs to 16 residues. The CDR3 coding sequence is TGTGCCACCAGTGATTGGACAGGGAAAGGAACAGATACGCAGTATTTT. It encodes CATSDWTGKGTDTQYF.

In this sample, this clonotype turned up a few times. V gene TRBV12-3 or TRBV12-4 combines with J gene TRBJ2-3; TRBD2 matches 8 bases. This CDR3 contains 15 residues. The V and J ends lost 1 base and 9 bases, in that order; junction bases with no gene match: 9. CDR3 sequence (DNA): TGTGCCAGCAGTTTAGTCGGGACTAGAGTTGGCACGCAGTATTTT. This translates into CASSLVGTRVGTQYF.

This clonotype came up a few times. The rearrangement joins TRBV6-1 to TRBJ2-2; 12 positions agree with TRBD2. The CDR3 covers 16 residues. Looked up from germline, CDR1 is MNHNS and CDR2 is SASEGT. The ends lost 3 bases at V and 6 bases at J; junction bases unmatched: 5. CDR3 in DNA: TGTGCCAGCAGTGATACTAGCGGGAGGTTTTCCGGGGAGCTGTTTTTT. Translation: CASSDTSGRFSGELFF.

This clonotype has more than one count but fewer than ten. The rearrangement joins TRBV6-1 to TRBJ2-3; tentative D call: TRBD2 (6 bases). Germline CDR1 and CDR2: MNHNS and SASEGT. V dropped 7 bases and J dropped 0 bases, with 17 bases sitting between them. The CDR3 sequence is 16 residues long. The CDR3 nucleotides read TGTGCCAGCAATCTCCCGCGGAGGGGTAGCACAGATACGCAGTATTTT. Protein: CASNLPRRGSTDTQYF.

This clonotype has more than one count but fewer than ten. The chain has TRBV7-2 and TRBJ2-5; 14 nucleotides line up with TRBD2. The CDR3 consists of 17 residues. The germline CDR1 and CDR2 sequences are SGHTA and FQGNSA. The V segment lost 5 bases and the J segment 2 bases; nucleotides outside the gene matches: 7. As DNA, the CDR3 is TGTGCCAGCAGCAGAGGACTAGCGGGGGGACGACAAGAGACCCAGTACTTC. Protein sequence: CASSRGLAGGRQETQYF. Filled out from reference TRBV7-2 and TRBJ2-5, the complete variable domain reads GAGVSQSPSNKVTEKGKDVELRCDPISGHTALYWYRQSLGQGLEFLIYFQGNSAPDKSGLPSDRFSAERTGGSVSTLTIQRTQQEDSAVYLCASSRGLAGGRQETQYFGPGTRLLVL.

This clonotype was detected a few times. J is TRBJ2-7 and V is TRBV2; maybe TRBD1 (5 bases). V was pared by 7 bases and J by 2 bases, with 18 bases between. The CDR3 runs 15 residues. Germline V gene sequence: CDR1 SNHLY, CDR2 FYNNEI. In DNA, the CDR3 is TGTGCCAGCACCGAAGGTCCAGGGCTGACCTACGAGCAGTACTTC. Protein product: CASTEGPGLTYEQYF.

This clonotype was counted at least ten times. The CDR3 protein is CASSVSGRGTDTQYF. CDR3 sequence (DNA): TGTGCCAGCAGCGTAAGCGGGAGGGGCACAGATACGCAGTATTTT. The V call is TRBV7-3, the J call TRBJ2-3, with TRBD2 identical over 10 bases. J gave up 1 base and V 5 bases, and 3 bases lay outside the gene matches. Germline CDR1 SGHTA, CDR2 FQGTGA. This CDR3 is built from 15 residues.